This record concerns one TCR beta chain sequence. The data were taken from a study of shared clonotypes between healthy human individuals. Deep-level assay runs were performed. Only in-frame clones appear in the TCRdb table, and some are missing; sequencing was by immunoSEQ multiplex PCR. The sample lists 650,000 to 800,000 clones, roughly 72% occurring once. This CDR3 comprises 15 residues. J was trimmed by 3 bases and V by 2 bases; bases with no gene match: 4. Germline V lookup: CDR1 SEHNR, CDR2 FQNEAQ (reference sequence). The chain joins TRBV7-9 to TRBJ2-7; 10 positions agree with TRBD1. Material for sequencing was memory CD4+ T cells sorted from blood. Indicated subset: CD45RA-negative fraction. This sequence originates from a woman aged 25 to 39 in good health. CDR3 in amino acids: CASSLLRTGGYEQYF. CDR3 nucleotides: TGTGCCAGCAGCTTATTGAGGACAGGGGGCTACGAGCAGTACTTC.